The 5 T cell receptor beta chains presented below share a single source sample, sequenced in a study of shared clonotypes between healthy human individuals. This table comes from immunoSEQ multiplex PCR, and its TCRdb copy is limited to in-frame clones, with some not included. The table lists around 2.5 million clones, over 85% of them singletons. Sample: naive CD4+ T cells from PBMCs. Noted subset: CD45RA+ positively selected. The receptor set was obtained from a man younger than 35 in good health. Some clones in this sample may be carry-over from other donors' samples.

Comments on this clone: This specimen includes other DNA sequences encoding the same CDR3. CDR3 in amino acids: CSARGGNTIYF. The CDR3 nucleotides read TGCAGTGCCAGGGGCGGAAACACCATATATTTT. The gene calls are TRBV20-1 and TRBJ1-3; D perhaps matches TRBD1 (6 bases). The length of the CDR3 is 11 residues. From germline, CDR1 is DFQATT and CDR2 SNEGSKA (reference sequence). V was cut by 6 bases and J by 4 bases, with 7 bases left in between.

CDR3 loop: CAWTKGQAAADTQYF. Written as DNA, the CDR3 is TGTGCCTGGACAAAGGGACAGGCGGCGGCAGATACGCAGTATTTT. The J gene is TRBJ2-3, the V gene TRBV30; 8 nucleotides line up with TRBD1. The CDR3 is 15 residues long. V shed 4 bases, J shed 4 bases, and the junction held 10 bases outside the gene matches. Germline V gives CDR1 GTSNPN, CDR2 SVGIG (reference sequence). Based on the CDR3 plus reference TRBV30 and TRBJ2-3, the full variable domain is SQTIHQWPATLVQPVGSPLSLECTVEGTSNPNLYWYRQAAGRGLQLLFYSVGIGQISSEVPQNLSASRPQDRQFILSSKKLLLSDSGFYLCAWTKGQAAADTQYFGPGTRLTVL.

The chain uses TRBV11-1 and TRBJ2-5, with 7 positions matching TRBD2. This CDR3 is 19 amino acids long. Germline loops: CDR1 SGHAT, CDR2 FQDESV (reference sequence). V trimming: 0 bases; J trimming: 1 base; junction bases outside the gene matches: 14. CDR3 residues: CASSLAPFSPGGSQETQYF. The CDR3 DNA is TGTGCCAGCAGCTTAGCCCCTTTCTCCCCGGGGGGTTCCCAAGAGACCCAGTACTTC. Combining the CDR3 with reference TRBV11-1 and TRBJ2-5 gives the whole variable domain EAEVAQSPRYKITEKSQAVAFWCDPISGHATLYWYRQILGQGPELLVQFQDESVVDDSQLPKDRFSAERLKGVDSTLKIQPAELGDSAMYLCASSLAPFSPGGSQETQYFGPGTRLLVL.

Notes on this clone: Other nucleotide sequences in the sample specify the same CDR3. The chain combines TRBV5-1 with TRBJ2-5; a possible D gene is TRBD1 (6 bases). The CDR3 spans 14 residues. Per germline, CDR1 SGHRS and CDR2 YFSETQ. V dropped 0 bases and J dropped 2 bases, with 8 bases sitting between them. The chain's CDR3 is CASSLGQGQETQYF. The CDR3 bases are TGCGCCAGCAGCTTGGGCCAGGGGCAAGAGACCCAGTACTTC.

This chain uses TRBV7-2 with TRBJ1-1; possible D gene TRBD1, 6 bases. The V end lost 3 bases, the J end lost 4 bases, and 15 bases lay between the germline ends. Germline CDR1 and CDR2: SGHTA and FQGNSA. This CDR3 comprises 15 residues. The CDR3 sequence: CASSFSGGAVTEAFF. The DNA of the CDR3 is TGTGCCAGCAGCTTCTCCGGGGGCGCGGTCACTGAAGCTTTCTTT.